This T cell receptor beta chain was retrieved from a study of patients and donors after allogeneic stem cell transplantation (dated by TCRdb to 2020 to 2022). Many counts were recorded for this clonotype. There is no known antigen for this receptor. One base away there is no much larger clone; base qualities are not given. Libraries came from RT-PCR. TCRdb records NextSeq 550 as the sequencer. Clones were called with MiXCR by TCRdb after fastp trimmed the public reads at Q25, and only in-frame beta chains were retained. Under each unique CDR3 protein, matching rows form one entry showing the most common genes and DNA. This sample gives fewer than 25,000 distinct CDR3 sequences in total; less than 30% of them show up just once. The top ten constitute approximately 50% of the sample. Its CDR3 holds 14 amino acids, cysteine through phenylalanine. Only the CDR3 portion is preserved as DNA: 42 bases, with reading frame beginning at the first base. The germline V gene (reference sequence) supplies CDR1 DFQATT and CDR2 SNEGSKA. Relative to germline, V is missing 7 bases and J is missing 4 bases, with 9 bases of the junction outside any gene match.

Recombination linked TRBV20-1 to TRBJ1-5; 8 central bases correspond to TRBD1. This sequence originates from a human donor who was either an allogeneic HSCT recipient or a stem cell or donor lymphocyte infusion donor (not recorded which). It is not recorded whose cells these are; they may come from a transplant donor. Sequenced: blood, either unsorted or a sorted T cell fraction (not recorded which). The sequence in DNA is TGCAGTGAGACTGGACAGGGAAAGAATCAGCCCCAGCATTTT. Its product reads: CSETGQGKNQPQHF.